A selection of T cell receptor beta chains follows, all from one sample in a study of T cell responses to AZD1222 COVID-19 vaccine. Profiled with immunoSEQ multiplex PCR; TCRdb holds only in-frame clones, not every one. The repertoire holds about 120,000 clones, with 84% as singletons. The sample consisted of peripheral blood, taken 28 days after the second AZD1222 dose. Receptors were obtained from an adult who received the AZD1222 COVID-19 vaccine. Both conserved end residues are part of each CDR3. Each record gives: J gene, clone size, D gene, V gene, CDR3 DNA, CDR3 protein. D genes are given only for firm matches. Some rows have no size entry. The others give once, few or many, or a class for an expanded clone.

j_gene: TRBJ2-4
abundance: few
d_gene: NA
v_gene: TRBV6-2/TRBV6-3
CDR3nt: TGTGCCAGCAGTAACAGGGAATCCAAAAACATTCAGTACTTC
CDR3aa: CASSNRESKNIQYF

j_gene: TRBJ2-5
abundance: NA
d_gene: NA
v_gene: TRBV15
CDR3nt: TGTGCCACCAGCCCACCTCTTCGGAAGGGGGTGGGAGAGACCCAGTACTTC
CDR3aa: CATSPPLRKGVGETQYF

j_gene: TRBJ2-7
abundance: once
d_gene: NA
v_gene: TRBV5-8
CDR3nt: TGTGCCAGCAGCTTCGGTCGGGGGTTGGAGCAGTACTTC
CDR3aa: CASSFGRGLEQYF

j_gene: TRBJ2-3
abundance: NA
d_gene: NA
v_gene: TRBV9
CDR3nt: TGTGCCAGCAGCGACGGGACCCGGGGGGCGGATACGCAGTATTTT
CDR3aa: CASSDGTRGADTQYF

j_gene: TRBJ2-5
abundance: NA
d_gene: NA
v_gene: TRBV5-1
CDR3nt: TGCGCCAGCAGCTTGGGACAGATTGAAGAGACCCAGTACTTC
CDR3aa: CASSLGQIEETQYF

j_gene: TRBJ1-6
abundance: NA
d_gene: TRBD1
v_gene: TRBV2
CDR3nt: TGTGCCACTTCAGGGGGTTCACCCCTCCACTTT
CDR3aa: CATSGGSPLHF

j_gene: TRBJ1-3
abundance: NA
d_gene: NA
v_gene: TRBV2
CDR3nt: TGTGCCAGCAGAAGGACCTTGTCTGGAAACACCATATATTTT
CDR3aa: CASRRTLSGNTIYF

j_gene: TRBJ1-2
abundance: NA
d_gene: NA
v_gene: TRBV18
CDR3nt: TGTGCCAGCTCACCACCGACCCAGAACTATGGCTACACCTTC
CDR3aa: CASSPPTQNYGYTF

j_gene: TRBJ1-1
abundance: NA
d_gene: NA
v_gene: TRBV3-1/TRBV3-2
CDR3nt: TGTGCCAGCAGCCAAGTTCTCCCGGAGGGCACTGAAGCTTTCTTT
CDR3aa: CASSQVLPEGTEAFF

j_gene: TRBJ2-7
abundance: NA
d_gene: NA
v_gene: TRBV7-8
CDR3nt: TGTGCCAGCAGCCCCCTTGAACCCGGACGGGCTTCACAGTACTTC
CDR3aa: CASSPLEPGRASQYF

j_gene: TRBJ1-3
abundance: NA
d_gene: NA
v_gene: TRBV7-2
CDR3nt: TGTGCCAGCAGCTTAGTAACCCCTGGGGACACCATATATTTT
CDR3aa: CASSLVTPGDTIYF

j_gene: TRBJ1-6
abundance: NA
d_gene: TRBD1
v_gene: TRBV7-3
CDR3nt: TGTGCCAGCAGCTTAGAACCAGGGGGAAATTCACCCCTCCACTTT
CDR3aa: CASSLEPGGNSPLHF

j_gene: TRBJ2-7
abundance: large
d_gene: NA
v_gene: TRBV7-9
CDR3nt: TGTGCCAGCAGCTTAGAGCACTCCATCAGACCCTACGAGCAGTACTTC
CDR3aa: CASSLEHSIRPYEQYF

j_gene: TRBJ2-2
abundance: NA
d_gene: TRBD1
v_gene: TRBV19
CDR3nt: TGTGCCAGTGGGGACAGGTCGAACACCGGGGAGCTGTTTTTT
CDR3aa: CASGDRSNTGELFF

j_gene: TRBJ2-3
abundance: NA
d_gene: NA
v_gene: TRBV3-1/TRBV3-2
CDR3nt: TGTGCCAGCAGCCAATCCGGGCTCCGCACAGATACGCAGTATTTT
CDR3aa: CASSQSGLRTDTQYF

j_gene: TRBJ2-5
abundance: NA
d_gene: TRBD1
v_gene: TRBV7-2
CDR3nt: TGTGCCAGCAGCTTTGGACAGGGACATGAGACCCAGTACTTC
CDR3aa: CASSFGQGHETQYF

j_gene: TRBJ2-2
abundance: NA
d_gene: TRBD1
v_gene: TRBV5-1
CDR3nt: TGCGCCAGCAGCCCGGGACAGGGCTGGGAGCTGTTTTTT
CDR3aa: CASSPGQGWELFF

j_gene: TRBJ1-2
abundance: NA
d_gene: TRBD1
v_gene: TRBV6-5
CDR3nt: TGTGCCAGCAGTTCTCCAAGGGGGCAGCATGGCTACACCTTC
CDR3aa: CASSSPRGQHGYTF

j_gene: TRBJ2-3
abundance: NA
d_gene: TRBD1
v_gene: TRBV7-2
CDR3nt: TGTGCCAGCAGCGTGATGGGGACAGGGTCCACAGATACGCAGTATTTT
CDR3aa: CASSVMGTGSTDTQYF

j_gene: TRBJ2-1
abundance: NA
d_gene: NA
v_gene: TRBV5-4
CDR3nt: TGTGCCAGCAGCTCAAGGACCACCGACAATGAGCAGTTCTTC
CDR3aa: CASSSRTTDNEQFF

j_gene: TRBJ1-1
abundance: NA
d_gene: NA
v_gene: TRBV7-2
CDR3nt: TGTGCCAGCAGCTTCGGACAGATTGGCACTGAAGCTTTCTTT
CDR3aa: CASSFGQIGTEAFF

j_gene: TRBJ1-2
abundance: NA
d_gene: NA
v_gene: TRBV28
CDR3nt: TGTGCCACGGGGGAGACAACAAACTATGGCTACACCTTC
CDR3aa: CATGETTNYGYTF